This entry describes one TCR beta chain. Its recognized antigen is unknown. No much larger clone exists at a distance of one base, and base qualities are not known. This sample was sequenced with an Illumina NovaSeq 6000. Using 5'RACE with constant-segment primers, TCRalpha and TCRbeta cDNA libraries were constructed, with sample barcodes and unique molecular identifiers added in the process. Trizol reagent was used to extract RNA from every sample. Amplification of the libraries took two PCR steps, and the second step added a second sample barcode plus Illumina TruSeq adapters. Sequencing of libraries was performed on an Illumina NovaSeq with 2 x 150 bp paired-end reads. The paper's processing steps were these. With migec v1.2.7, reads were demultiplexed and then collapsed into UMI-guided consensus sequences. Using mixcr v2.1.11, the UMI consensuses were aligned to TRA and TRB V and J templates and assembled into clonotypes. A clonotype was counted as expanded or contracted only when both edgeR and NoisET called the clonotype significant, with the noise models trained on biological replicates. For edgeR calls, the cutoffs were a false discovery rate-adjusted p below 0.01 and a log2 fold-change threshold of 1. PCA with hierarchical clustering of max-normalized trajectories of the 1000 most abundant clonotypes was used as exploratory dynamics analysis. The CD4 or CD8 phenotype of responding clones was assigned using the separately sequenced CD4+ and CD8+ repertoires. The raw public data were reprocessed by TCRdb itself: fastp quality trimming at Q25, MiXCR clonotype calling, in-frame beta chains only. CDR3 protein duplicates are merged, each entry listing the most common genes and DNA. The V and J calls here are based on TCRdb, not the publication. Counted in this sample were about 410,000 distinct CDR3 sequences; 18% of them appeared once. The ten largest clonotypes hold 20% to 25% of the sample.

This entry is derived from a study of T-cell memory formation after mild COVID-19 (dated by TCRdb to 2020 to 2022). In the study overall: TCR sequence clusters from the two donors were found to be largely donor specific. T-cell clones expanding and contracting after mild COVID-19 in two donors were tracked by longitudinal TCRalpha and TCRbeta repertoire sequencing. Two young, previously healthy adult volunteers, one female and one male, were included in the cohort.

The CDR3 numbers 14 residues from cysteine through phenylalanine. Here the CDR3 DNA is all that survives: 42 bases in frame from base 1. As encoded in the germline V gene, CDR1 is SGHVS while CDR2 is FQNEAQ. V gives up 8 bases and J gives up 1 base, and the segment between their germline ends measures 11 bases. Overall results and qualifications from the work: The second-wave clones that peaked on day 37 were not confirmed to be SARS-CoV-2 specific. Only a couple of mild cases were covered in the study, and larger cohorts including severe cases with pre-infection samples were considered necessary. Some responding clones were detected in pre-infection memory, suggesting pre-existing cross-reactive memory T cells joined the SARS-CoV-2 response. Contracting CD4+ clones appeared mostly in the CM and EM memory subsets, whereas CD8+ clones were enriched in EMRA. Balanced CD4/CD8 phenotypes were observed for clones contracting from day 15 to 85, whereas a bias towards CD4+ was observed for a second wave of clones expanding from day 15 to 37.

PBMCs were isolated by Ficoll-Paque density gradient centrifugation. The receptor comes from a man aged 18-30 years who had mild COVID-19 (a few samples of this study predate the infection). The sample titles of this study are shuffled in the database, so cell type and time point are left out; the donor was told from shared clones. The sequence joins TRBV7-8 to TRBJ2-2, with TRBD1 tentatively as D gene (5 bases match). The sample taken for sequencing was PBMCs or a T cell subset sorted from them (not recorded which). The CDR3 amino acid sequence is: CASPGQRNTGELFF. The base sequence is TGTGCCAGCCCAGGGCAGAGGAACACCGGGGAGCTGTTTTTT.